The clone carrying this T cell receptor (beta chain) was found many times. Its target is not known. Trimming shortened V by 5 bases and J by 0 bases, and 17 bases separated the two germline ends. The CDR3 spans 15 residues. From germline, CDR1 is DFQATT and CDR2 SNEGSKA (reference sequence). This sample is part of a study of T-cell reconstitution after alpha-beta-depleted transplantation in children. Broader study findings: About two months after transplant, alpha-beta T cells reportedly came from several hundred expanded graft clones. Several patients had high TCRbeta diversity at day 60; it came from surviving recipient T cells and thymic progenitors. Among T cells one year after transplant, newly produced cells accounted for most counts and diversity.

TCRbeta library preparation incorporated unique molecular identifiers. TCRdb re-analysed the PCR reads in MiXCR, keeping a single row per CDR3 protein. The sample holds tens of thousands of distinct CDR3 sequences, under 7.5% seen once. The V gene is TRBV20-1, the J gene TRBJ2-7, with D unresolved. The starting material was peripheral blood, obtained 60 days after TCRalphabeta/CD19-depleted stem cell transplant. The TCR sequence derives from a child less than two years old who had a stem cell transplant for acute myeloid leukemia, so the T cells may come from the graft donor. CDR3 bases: TGCAGTGCTGAATCCGGCGAGGTCGGCTCCTACGAGCAGTACTTC. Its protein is CSAESGEVGSYEQYF.